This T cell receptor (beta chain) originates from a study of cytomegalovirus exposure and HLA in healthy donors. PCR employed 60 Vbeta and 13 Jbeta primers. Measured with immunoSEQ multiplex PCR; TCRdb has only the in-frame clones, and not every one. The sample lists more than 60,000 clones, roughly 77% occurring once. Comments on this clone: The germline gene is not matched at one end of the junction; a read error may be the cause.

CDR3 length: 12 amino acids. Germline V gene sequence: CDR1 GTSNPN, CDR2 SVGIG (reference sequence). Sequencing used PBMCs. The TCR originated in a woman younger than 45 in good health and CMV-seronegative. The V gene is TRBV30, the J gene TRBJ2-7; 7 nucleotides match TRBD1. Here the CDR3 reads CAWRTLTGVGGF. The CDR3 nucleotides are TGTGCCTGGCGCACGTTAACAGGGGTCGGTGGCTTC.